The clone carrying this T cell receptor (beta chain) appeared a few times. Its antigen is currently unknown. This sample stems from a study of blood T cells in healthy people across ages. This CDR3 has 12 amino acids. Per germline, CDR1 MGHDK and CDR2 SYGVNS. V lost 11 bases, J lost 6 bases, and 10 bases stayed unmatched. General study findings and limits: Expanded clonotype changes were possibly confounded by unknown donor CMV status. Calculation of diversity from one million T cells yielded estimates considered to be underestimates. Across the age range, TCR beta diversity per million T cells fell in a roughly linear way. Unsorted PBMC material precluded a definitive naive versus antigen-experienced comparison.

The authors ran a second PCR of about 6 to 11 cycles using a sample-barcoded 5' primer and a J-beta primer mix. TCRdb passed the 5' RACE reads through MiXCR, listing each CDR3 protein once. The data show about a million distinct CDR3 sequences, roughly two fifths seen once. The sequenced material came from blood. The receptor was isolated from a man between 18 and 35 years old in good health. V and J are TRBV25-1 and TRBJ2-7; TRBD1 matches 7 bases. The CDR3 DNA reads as TGTGCCTCCTCCCAGACAGGGAGCGAGCAGTACTTC. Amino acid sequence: CASSQTGSEQYF.